These 27 T cell receptor beta chains were all obtained from the same sample, sequenced in a study of cytomegalovirus exposure and HLA in healthy donors listed by TCRdb under 2017. The receptor library was made with the immunoSEQ multiplex PCR assay. For the multiplex PCR, a mixture combining 60 forward primers for TCR Vbeta segments and 13 reverse primers for TCR Jbeta segments was used. TCRdb obtained this table from immuneACCESS and retained in-frame rearrangements with V and J assigned. These tables miss some clones; where compared with another copy, unresolved V genes account for less than half of the shortfall, and the remainder is unexplained. The sample contains 210,000 or so clones, just under 85% of them found a single time. About 0.58% of the sample belongs to the ten largest clones. Sequenced: PBMCs. Every receptor here comes from a woman between 35 and 50 years old in good health and CMV-seronegative.

The rearrangement joins TRBV27 to TRBJ2-2; D is uncertain. Germline loops: CDR1 MNHEY, CDR2 SMNVEV (reference sequence). The V and J ends lost 1 base and 6 bases respectively, with 6 bases between them. The CDR3 spans 13 residues. CDR3 nucleotides: TGTGCCAGCAGTTTATTCCGGGCCGGGGAGCTGTTTTTT. Translation gives CASSLFRAGELFF.

In DNA, the CDR3 is TGTGCCAGCAGAACAGGATCTCAGCCCCAGCATTTT. Protein: CASRTGSQPQHF. The V call is TRBV28, the J call TRBJ1-5; a weak D match, TRBD1 (5 bases). Germline CDR1 and CDR2: MDHEN and SYDVKM. The length of the CDR3 is 12 residues. The ends were cut back, 6 bases at V and 6 bases at J, with 9 bases in the middle.

This clone was found a few times. V usage is TRBV11-2 and J usage is TRBJ1-2; no clear D. This CDR3 is built from 13 residues. The germline gives CDR1 SGHAT, CDR2 FQNNGV. The V end lost 3 bases, the J end lost 1 base, and 6 bases lay between the germline ends. The DNA of the CDR3 is TGTGCCAGCAGCTTGACTTTTAACTATGGCTACACCTTC. This sequence encodes CASSLTFNYGYTF.

V gene TRBV7-8 combines with J gene TRBJ2-1; D is ambiguous. CDR1 and CDR2 from the germline V gene are SGHVS and FQNEAQ. The CDR3 is 17 amino acids. Trimming removed 7 bases at V and 0 bases at J, with 19 bases between. This chain's CDR3 is CASNLWPGVNSYNEQFF. For the CDR3, the DNA is TGTGCCAGCAACCTGTGGCCCGGAGTAAACTCCTACAATGAGCAGTTCTTC.

The rearrangement uses TRBV28 and TRBJ2-1; 9 bases fit TRBD1. This CDR3 region has 15 residues. V shed 2 bases, J shed 14 bases, and the junction held 13 bases outside the gene matches. Germline V gives CDR1 MDHEN, CDR2 SYDVKM. CDR3 sequence (DNA): TGTGCCAGCAGTTTAAGGCTGGACTGGGACAGGGTCAAGTTCTTC. This translates into CASSLRLDWDRVKFF.

The chain uses TRBV6-6 and TRBJ2-3; maybe TRBD1 (6 bases). In germline, CDR1 is MNHNY, CDR2 SVGAGI (reference sequence). There are 15 residues in the CDR3. Trimming left V 6 bases short and J 0 bases short, with 13 bases between. The CDR3 DNA reads as TGTGCCAGCAGCTATGGGACATCCAGCACAGATACGCAGTATTTT. Translated, it gives CASSYGTSSTDTQYF.

This clone was recorded once. The J gene is TRBJ1-2, the V gene TRBV4-2, with TRBD1 matching 7 bases. This CDR3 region has 14 residues. Germline V gene sequence: CDR1 LGHNA, CDR2 YNFKEQ. V gave up 4 bases and J gave up 6 bases; unmatched junction bases: 8. CDR3 nucleotide sequence: TGTGCCAGCAGCCCACAGGGGCGCCGAGATGGCTACACCTTC. Amino acid sequence: CASSPQGRRDGYTF.

This clone showed up just a few times. The J gene is TRBJ1-5, the V gene TRBV6-1; possibly TRBD1 for D (6 bases). The CDR3 extends over 13 amino acids. V lost 9 bases, J lost 3 bases, and 12 bases lay in between. Looked up from germline, CDR1 is MNHNS and CDR2 is SASEGT. Here the CDR3 DNA reads TGTGCCAGTTTGGGACAAAACAATCAGCCCCAGCATTTT. It translates to CASLGQNNQPQHF.

This chain connects TRBV7-3 to TRBJ2-7, with D unresolved. Trimming stripped 2 bases from V and 3 bases from J, with 11 bases between. The CDR3 length is 14 residues. Looked up from germline, CDR1 is SGHTA and CDR2 is FQGTGA. This CDR3 is CASSLGSPNYEQYF. The CDR3 DNA follows: TGTGCCAGCAGCTTAGGTAGCCCCAACTACGAGCAGTACTTC.

This rearrangement joins TRBV15 to TRBJ2-7; D is unclear. Per germline, CDR1 LNHNV and CDR2 YYDKDF (reference sequence). This CDR3 comprises 13 residues. Deletions cut 3 bases from V and 7 bases from J, with 13 bases between. For the CDR3, the DNA is TGTGCCACCAGCAGTGATCGGAGTCGAGAGCAGTACTTC. Its translation is CATSSDRSREQYF.

The chain combines TRBV29-1 with TRBJ2-3; D is perhaps TRBD1 (5 bases). CDR3 length: 12 residues. Trimming took off 3 bases at V and 3 bases at J, with 7 bases between the two ends. CDR1 SQVTM and CDR2 ANQGSEA come from the germline V gene. CDR3 coding DNA: TGCAGCGTTGAGCAGGGAACAGATACGCAGTATTTT. It translates to CSVEQGTDTQYF.

The chain is built from TRBV2 and TRBJ2-1; TRBD2 matches at 14 bases. The CDR3 is 16 amino acids. The germline CDR1 and CDR2 sequences are SNHLY and FYNNEI. V shed 6 bases and J 5 bases; nucleotides not matched to a gene: 6. The CDR3 spells CASSLGLAGGNNEQFF. As DNA, the CDR3 is TGTGCCAGCAGCCTCGGACTAGCGGGGGGAAACAATGAGCAGTTCTTC.

The chain joins TRBV19 to TRBJ2-7; possible D gene TRBD1, 5 bases. The ends were cut back, 6 bases at V and 1 base at J, with 16 bases in the middle. The CDR3 sequence is 15 residues long. CDR1 and CDR2 (germline): LNHDA, SQIVND (reference sequence). The chain's CDR3 is CASSQGAALSYEQYF. The CDR3, as DNA: TGTGCCAGTAGCCAAGGGGCAGCTCTTTCCTACGAGCAGTACTTC.

The genes are TRBV7-9 and TRBJ2-2, with 12 positions matching TRBD2. Germline V CDR1 and CDR2: SEHNR, FQNEAQ (reference sequence). The CDR3 length is 16 residues. V was clipped by 5 bases and J by 5 bases; unmatched bases: 6. The CDR3 region is CASSDPSGGDTGELFF. The CDR3 nucleotides are TGTGCCAGCAGCGATCCTAGCGGGGGGGATACCGGGGAGCTGTTTTTT.

Remarks on this clone: The identical CDR3 is also encoded by other nucleotide sequences in the sample. The chain is built from TRBV4-3 and TRBJ2-3, with D perhaps matching TRBD2 (5 bases). The germline V gene has CDR1 LGHNA and CDR2 YSLEER. The CDR3 contains 15 residues. V was shortened by 3 bases and J by 1 base, with 11 bases between the two germline ends. The CDR3 protein is CASSHGTSGTDTQYF. In nucleotides, the CDR3 is TGCGCCAGCAGCCATGGAACTAGTGGCACAGATACGCAGTATTTT.

The V gene is TRBV19, the J gene TRBJ1-4; 9 bases are a match to TRBD1. V trimming: 4 bases; J trimming: 6 bases; junction bases outside the gene matches: 6. CDR1 and CDR2 from the germline V gene are LNHDA and SQIVND (reference sequence). The CDR3 totals 15 residues. The CDR3 region is CASSTGQGFDEKLFF. CDR3 bases: TGTGCCAGTAGTACGGGACAGGGATTTGATGAAAAACTGTTTTTT. The entire variable domain, with the rest obtained from reference TRBV19 and TRBJ1-4, is as follows: DGGITQSPKYLFRKEGQNVTLSCEQNLNHDAMYWYRQDPGQGLRLIYYSQIVNDFQKGDIAEGYSVSREKKESFPLTVTSAQKNPTAFYLCASSTGQGFDEKLFFGSGTQLSVL.

The J gene is TRBJ1-6, the V gene TRBV7-9; a weak D match, TRBD1 (6 bases). The CDR3 sequence is 15 residues long. Germline lookup yields CDR1 SEHNR and CDR2 FQNEAQ (reference sequence). V lost 1 base, J lost 5 bases, and 9 bases lay in between. CDR3 sequence: CASSLDGQNNSPLHF. The CDR3 DNA reads as TGTGCCAGCAGCTTAGATGGACAGAATAATTCACCCCTCCACTTT. Variable domain in full (rest from reference TRBV7-9 and TRBJ1-6): DTGVSQNPRHKITKRGQNVTFRCDPISEHNRLYWYRQTLGQGPEFLTYFQNEAQLEKSRLLSDRFSAERPKGSFSTLEIQRTEQGDSAMYLCASSLDGQNNSPLHFGNGTRLTVT.

V usage is TRBV7-6 and J usage is TRBJ1-5, with TRBD1 identical over 7 bases. J lost 3 bases, V lost 6 bases, and 5 bases had no gene match. The CDR3 spans 14 residues. Germline values: CDR1 SGHVS, CDR2 FNYEAQ. The CDR3 DNA reads as TGTGCCAGCAGTTCCGGGACAGACAATCAGCCCCAGCATTTT. It translates to CASSSGTDNQPQHF.

The chain couples TRBV19 to TRBJ1-1; perhaps TRBD1 as D (5 bases). Germline CDR1 is LNHDA and CDR2 is SQIVND (reference sequence). Trimming took off 3 bases at V and 1 base at J, with 12 bases between the two ends. The CDR3 spans 15 residues. CDR3 nucleotide sequence: TGTGCCAGTAGTATGGCAGGGCGGACGAACACTGAAGCTTTCTTT. Residues: CASSMAGRTNTEAFF.

This rearrangement joins TRBV29-1 to TRBJ1-1; D call uncertain. The CDR3 has 13 residues. Germline values: CDR1 SQVTM, CDR2 ANQGSEA. V gave up 8 bases and J gave up 9 bases, with 22 bases separating them. The CDR3 region has the DNA TGCAGCTTCATAGCGGCGGCGACAAATAAAGCTTTCTTT. Translation: CSFIAAATNKAFF.

CDR3 sequence reads: CAWSLGRARSNTEAFF. CDR3 bases: TGTGCCTGGAGCCTGGGGAGGGCCCGTTCGAACACTGAAGCTTTCTTT. This chain connects TRBV30 to TRBJ1-1; D call uncertain. CDR3 size: 16 residues. Deletions cut 3 bases from V and 1 base from J, with 18 bases between. CDR1 is GTSNPN, CDR2 SVGIG, per germline (reference sequence). Full variable domain (rest looked up from reference TRBV30 and TRBJ1-1): SQTIHQWPATLVQPVGSPLSLECTVEGTSNPNLYWYRQAAGRGLQLLFYSVGIGQISSEVPQNLSASRPQDRQFILSSKKLLLSDSGFYLCAWSLGRARSNTEAFFGQGTRLTVV.

The chain's CDR3 is CASSPRIQGEGSLHF. The CDR3 region has the DNA TGTGCCAGCAGCCCGAGAATACAGGGTGAGGGCTCCCTCCACTTT. V gene TRBV7-8 combines with J gene TRBJ1-6, with D possibly being TRBD1 (6 bases). The CDR3 sequence is 15 residues long. From germline, CDR1 is SGHVS and CDR2 FQNEAQ. V was cut by 5 bases and J by 14 bases, with 22 bases left in between.

This clone has only a few counts. The genes are TRBV20-1 and TRBJ1-1; D perhaps matches TRBD1 (6 bases). This CDR3 contains 11 residues. Germline V CDR1 and CDR2: DFQATT, SNEGSKA (reference sequence). CDR3 bases: TGCAGCAGGCAGGGGCACACTGAAGCTTTCTTT. This gives the protein CSRQGHTEAFF.

The rearrangement joins TRBV7-9 to TRBJ2-2; D may be TRBD1 (6 bases). In germline, CDR1 is SEHNR, CDR2 FQNEAQ (reference sequence). The V end was cut by 6 bases, the J end by 4 bases, with 12 bases between. This CDR3 is built from 14 residues. CDR3 DNA: TGTGCCAGCAGGTCCACAGGGTCCACCGGGGAGCTGTTTTTT. It codes for CASRSTGSTGELFF. Based on the CDR3 plus reference TRBV7-9 and TRBJ2-2, the full variable domain is DTGVSQNPRHKITKRGQNVTFRCDPISEHNRLYWYRQTLGQGPEFLTYFQNEAQLEKSRLLSDRFSAERPKGSFSTLEIQRTEQGDSAMYLCASRSTGSTGELFFGEGSRLTVL.

The chain links TRBV6-1 to TRBJ1-1, with D tentatively TRBD1 (5 bases). Trimming took off 0 bases at V and 2 bases at J, with 10 bases between the two ends. CDR3 length equals 15 residues. Germline V CDR1 and CDR2: MNHNS, SASEGT. In DNA form, the CDR3 reads TGTGCCAGCAGTGAAGCACATACAGGTAACACTGAAGCTTTCTTT. It yields the protein CASSEAHTGNTEAFF.

The gene calls are TRBV7-3 and TRBJ2-3; D may be TRBD2 (5 bases). This CDR3 contains 14 residues. Germline V lookup: CDR1 SGHTA, CDR2 FQGTGA. Trimming shortened V by 1 base and J by 2 bases, and 7 bases separated the two germline ends. The CDR3 here is CASSLSLATDTQYF. The CDR3 DNA sequence: TGTGCCAGCAGCTTAAGTCTAGCCACAGATACGCAGTATTTT.

The rearrangement uses TRBV25-1 and TRBJ1-2; unclear D gene. The CDR3 is 14 residues long. From germline, CDR1 is MGHDK and CDR2 SYGVNS. With 0 bases removed from V and 6 bases from J, the gap between germline ends came to 11 bases. In DNA, the CDR3 is TGTGCCAGCAGTGAATATATAGCAGTCGATGGCTACACCTTC. Its protein product is CASSEYIAVDGYTF.